These T cell receptor beta chains were read from a single sample in a study of T cell responses to AZD1222 COVID-19 vaccine. Data came from immunoSEQ multiplex PCR; TCRdb stores just in-frame clones and leaves some out. The sample yields roughly 90,000 clones, under 95% seen once. Source: peripheral blood, taken on day 0 of MenACWY control vaccination. The origin of the receptors is an adult in good health. Each CDR3 is given with its conserved first and last residue. Fields, in order: V gene, D gene, J gene, clone size, CDR3 protein, CDR3 DNA. D genes are given only for firm matches. Where a row states a size, it is once, few, many or the class of an expanded clone; other rows omit it.

V: TRBV4-1
D: -
J: TRBJ2-7
size: -
CDR3: CASSQKRVGTPYEQYF
DNA: TGCGCCAGCAGCCAAAAACGGGTGGGAACCCCCTACGAGCAGTACTTC

V: TRBV11-2
D: TRBD2
J: TRBJ2-6
size: -
CDR3: CASRREVLSSGANVLTF
DNA: TGTGCCAGCAGACGGGAGGTACTTAGCTCTGGGGCCAACGTCCTGACTTTC

V: TRBV10-3
D: -
J: TRBJ1-1
size: -
CDR3: CATRAGATEAFF
DNA: TGTGCCACCCGAGCAGGGGCCACTGAAGCTTTCTTT

V: TRBV4-2
D: -
J: TRBJ2-2
size: -
CDR3: CASSQVSTGELFF
DNA: TGTGCCAGCAGCCAAGTTTCGACCGGGGAGCTGTTTTTT

V: TRBV2
D: -
J: TRBJ2-3
size: once
CDR3: CASRTEGTSADTQYF
DNA: TGTGCCAGCAGGACGGAGGGGACAAGCGCAGATACGCAGTATTTT

V: TRBV19
D: -
J: TRBJ1-5
size: -
CDR3: CASRGEGQPQHF
DNA: TGTGCCAGTAGGGGTGAGGGTCAGCCCCAGCATTTT

V: TRBV29-1
D: -
J: TRBJ2-1
size: -
CDR3: CSAVGSYNEQFF
DNA: TGCAGCGCCGTAGGTTCCTACAATGAGCAGTTCTTC

V: TRBV30
D: -
J: TRBJ1-4
size: -
CDR3: CAWSPTATNEKLFF
DNA: TGTGCCTGGAGTCCGACAGCAACTAATGAAAAACTGTTTTTT

V: TRBV4-1
D: TRBD1
J: TRBJ2-7
size: -
CDR3: CASSQNRGVSYEQYF
DNA: TGCGCCAGCAGCCAAAACAGGGGGGTGAGCTACGAGCAGTACTTC

V: TRBV27
D: TRBD2
J: TRBJ2-3
size: -
CDR3: CASGIAGGSTQYF
DNA: TGTGCCAGCGGAATAGCGGGAGGCTCTACGCAGTATTTT

V: TRBV5-1
D: TRBD2
J: TRBJ2-2
size: -
CDR3: CASQQAGGTGELFF
DNA: TGCGCCAGCCAACAAGCGGGAGGCACCGGGGAGCTGTTTTTT

V: TRBV7-2
D: -
J: TRBJ2-5
size: -
CDR3: CASRPAAETQYF
DNA: TGTGCCAGCAGACCAGCGGCGGAGACCCAGTACTTC

V: TRBV29-1
D: TRBD1
J: TRBJ1-1
size: -
CDR3: CSVDQGAQVAFF
DNA: TGCAGCGTTGACCAGGGGGCGCAGGTAGCTTTCTTT

V: TRBV9
D: TRBD2
J: TRBJ2-5
size: -
CDR3: CASSTGLARETQYF
DNA: TGTGCCAGCAGCACAGGACTAGCCCGAGAGACCCAGTACTTC

V: TRBV7-2
D: -
J: TRBJ1-2
size: once
CDR3: CASSQIWVREEGYGYTF
DNA: TGTGCCAGCAGCCAGATCTGGGTCCGGGAGGAGGGCTATGGCTACACCTTC

V: TRBV21-1
D: -
J: TRBJ2-6
size: -
CDR3: CASSKRSRTSGASGANVLTF
DNA: TGTGCCAGCAGCAAAAGGAGTCGAACTTCGGGGGCCTCTGGGGCCAACGTCCTGACTTTC

V: TRBV9
D: TRBD1
J: TRBJ2-7
size: -
CDR3: CASSRGDSHEQYF
DNA: TGTGCCAGCAGCCGTGGGGACAGCCACGAGCAGTACTTC

V: TRBV19
D: -
J: TRBJ1-2
size: -
CDR3: CASSDLAGGPYGYTF
DNA: TGTGCCAGTAGTGACTTGGCCGGGGGCCCTTATGGCTACACCTTC

V: TRBV7-8
D: TRBD2
J: TRBJ2-3
size: -
CDR3: CASSKALAGGRDTQYF
DNA: TGTGCCAGCAGCAAAGCTCTAGCGGGAGGACGGGATACGCAGTATTTT

V: TRBV7-6
D: -
J: TRBJ2-5
size: -
CDR3: CASSPSGGITGEETQYF
DNA: TGTGCCAGCAGCCCATCAGGTGGGATTACGGGGGAAGAGACCCAGTACTTC

V: TRBV18
D: -
J: TRBJ2-3
size: once
CDR3: CASSLTSGADTQYF
DNA: TGTGCCAGCTCTCTAACCTCGGGGGCGGATACGCAGTATTTT

V: TRBV28
D: -
J: TRBJ1-2
size: -
CDR3: CASSLKGVFYGYTF
DNA: TGTGCCAGCAGTTTAAAGGGGGTGTTCTATGGCTACACCTTC

V: TRBV6-5
D: -
J: TRBJ1-3
size: -
CDR3: CASRTPSGNTIYF
DNA: TGTGCCAGCAGGACCCCCTCTGGAAACACCATATATTTT

V: TRBV9
D: -
J: TRBJ2-4
size: -
CDR3: CASSGKEGTWNIQYF
DNA: TGTGCCAGCAGCGGAAAGGAGGGCACTTGGAACATTCAGTACTTC

V: TRBV11-2
D: TRBD1
J: TRBJ1-2
size: -
CDR3: CASSLTGAHYGYTF
DNA: TGTGCCAGCAGCTTGACAGGGGCCCACTATGGCTACACCTTC

V: TRBV30
D: -
J: TRBJ1-6
size: once
CDR3: CAWGVDSGNSPLHF
DNA: TGTGCCTGGGGGGTCGACAGTGGTAATTCACCCCTCCACTTT

V: TRBV19
D: -
J: TRBJ2-1
size: -
CDR3: CASSRSGDNEQFF
DNA: TGTGCCAGTAGTCGGAGCGGAGACAATGAGCAGTTCTTC

V: TRBV19
D: TRBD2
J: TRBJ2-6
size: -
CDR3: CASSGVRAGPPGANVLTF
DNA: TGTGCCAGTAGTGGGGTCCGAGCGGGGCCCCCTGGGGCCAACGTCCTGACTTTC

V: TRBV5-1
D: TRBD1
J: TRBJ2-7
size: -
CDR3: CASSLRGSFSDEQYF
DNA: TGCGCCAGCAGTCTCAGGGGGAGTTTTAGTGACGAGCAGTACTTC

V: TRBV28
D: -
J: TRBJ2-7
size: -
CDR3: CASSSVQQYF
DNA: TGTGCCAGCTCCAGTGTACAGCAGTACTTC

V: TRBV19
D: -
J: TRBJ2-7
size: few
CDR3: CASSSDPHPLEQYF
DNA: TGTGCCAGTAGTTCAGATCCCCACCCCCTCGAGCAGTACTTC

V: TRBV10-3
D: -
J: TRBJ1-1
size: -
CDR3: CAISDFRLNTEAFF
DNA: TGTGCCATCAGTGATTTTCGGTTGAACACTGAAGCTTTCTTT

V: TRBV5-4
D: TRBD2
J: TRBJ2-1
size: -
CDR3: CASSSFAGGYNEQFF
DNA: TGTGCCAGCAGCTCCTTTGCGGGAGGTTACAATGAGCAGTTCTTC

V: TRBV6-5
D: -
J: TRBJ2-7
size: few
CDR3: CASTHGAGEQYF
DNA: TGTGCCAGCACTCATGGGGCGGGTGAGCAGTACTTC

V: TRBV28
D: -
J: TRBJ1-5
size: once
CDR3: CASRQYHASNQPQHF
DNA: TGTGCCAGCAGACAGTACCACGCTAGCAATCAGCCCCAGCATTTT

V: TRBV10-3
D: -
J: TRBJ1-3
size: -
CDR3: CAISEGATSGNTIYF
DNA: TGTGCCATCAGTGAGGGGGCGACCTCTGGAAACACCATATATTTT

V: TRBV6-5
D: -
J: TRBJ2-7
size: -
CDR3: CASRNTQGLEQYF
DNA: TGTGCCAGCAGGAATACACAAGGGCTCGAGCAGTACTTC

V: TRBV25-1
D: -
J: TRBJ1-2
size: -
CDR3: CASMKEGYGYTF
DNA: TGTGCCAGCATGAAGGAGGGCTATGGCTACACCTTC

V: TRBV5-4
D: -
J: TRBJ1-4
size: -
CDR3: CASSGETTNEKLFF
DNA: TGTGCCAGCAGCGGAGAGACAACTAATGAAAAACTGTTTTTT

V: TRBV5-6
D: -
J: TRBJ1-5
size: -
CDR3: CASSLTQNSNQPQHF
DNA: TGTGCCAGCAGCTTGACGCAGAATAGCAATCAGCCCCAGCATTTT

V: TRBV5-5
D: -
J: TRBJ1-1
size: -
CDR3: CASGHPGTLNEAFF
DNA: TGTGCCAGCGGCCACCCCGGGACCTTGAATGAAGCTTTCTTT

V: TRBV6-5
D: -
J: TRBJ2-5
size: -
CDR3: CASRPGGVETQYF
DNA: TGTGCCAGCAGGCCCGGGGGCGTCGAGACCCAGTACTTC

V: TRBV7-2
D: -
J: TRBJ2-7
size: -
CDR3: CASSAIYEQYF
DNA: TGTGCCAGCAGCGCCATCTACGAGCAGTACTTC

V: TRBV19
D: -
J: TRBJ2-3
size: -
CDR3: CASSMSGTDTQYF
DNA: TGTGCCAGTAGTATGAGCGGCACAGATACGCAGTATTTT

V: TRBV6-5
D: -
J: TRBJ2-1
size: -
CDR3: CASSYQAGPNNEQFF
DNA: TGTGCCAGCAGTTACCAGGCGGGACCCAACAATGAGCAGTTCTTC

V: TRBV10-3
D: -
J: TRBJ1-1
size: -
CDR3: CATRQSNTEAFF
DNA: TGTGCCACCCGACAGTCTAACACTGAAGCTTTCTTT

V: TRBV19
D: -
J: TRBJ2-1
size: -
CDR3: CASSMQGGGAEQFF
DNA: TGTGCCAGTAGTATGCAGGGTGGGGGGGCTGAGCAGTTCTTC

V: TRBV12-3/TRBV12-4
D: -
J: TRBJ1-2
size: -
CDR3: CASSPRGAGYTF
DNA: TGTGCCAGCAGTCCCCGAGGTGCTGGCTACACCTTC

V: TRBV28
D: -
J: TRBJ1-5
size: -
CDR3: CASSISTGGGQPQHF
DNA: TGTGCCAGCAGTATATCAACAGGTGGCGGTCAGCCCCAGCATTTT

V: TRBV24-1
D: -
J: TRBJ1-5
size: -
CDR3: CATSGGGDSNQPQHF
DNA: TGTGCCACCAGTGGGGGTGGAGATAGCAATCAGCCCCAGCATTTT

V: TRBV5-1
D: TRBD2
J: TRBJ2-2
size: -
CDR3: CASSLATAGLAANTGELFF
DNA: TGCGCCAGCAGCTTGGCCACGGCAGGGCTAGCGGCGAACACCGGGGAGCTGTTTTTT

V: TRBV6-6
D: -
J: TRBJ2-7
size: -
CDR3: CASSYGRGLSYEQYF
DNA: TGTGCCAGCAGTTACGGGAGGGGGCTCAGTTACGAGCAGTACTTC

V: TRBV4-1
D: -
J: TRBJ1-1
size: -
CDR3: CASSHPPEDSLNTEAFF
DNA: TGCGCCAGCAGCCACCCCCCCGAGGACAGCCTGAACACTGAAGCTTTCTTT

V: TRBV4-3
D: TRBD2
J: TRBJ2-1
size: -
CDR3: CASSQGAGPTFGNEQFF
DNA: TGCGCCAGCAGCCAAGGAGCGGGGCCCACTTTTGGGAATGAGCAGTTCTTC

V: TRBV27
D: TRBD1
J: TRBJ2-7
size: -
CDR3: CASSRTGGSYEQYF
DNA: TGTGCCAGCAGTCGGACAGGGGGATCCTACGAGCAGTACTTC

V: TRBV6-5
D: -
J: TRBJ1-1
size: -
CDR3: CATGQGPLPPEAFF
DNA: TGTGCCACCGGGCAGGGGCCACTTCCCCCTGAAGCTTTCTTT

V: TRBV6-1
D: -
J: TRBJ1-2
size: -
CDR3: CASSEALGAFDGYTF
DNA: TGTGCCAGCAGTGAAGCTTTGGGGGCATTTGATGGCTACACCTTC

V: TRBV19
D: -
J: TRBJ2-2
size: -
CDR3: CASRAGTGELFF
DNA: TGTGCCAGCAGGGCGGGCACCGGGGAGCTGTTTTTT

V: TRBV29-1
D: -
J: TRBJ2-7
size: -
CDR3: CSVGTYANEQYF
DNA: TGCAGCGTTGGGACATATGCTAACGAGCAGTACTTC

V: TRBV19
D: -
J: TRBJ2-1
size: once
CDR3: CASSIQINEQFF
DNA: TGTGCCAGTAGTATCCAGATAAATGAGCAGTTCTTC